The present T cell receptor beta chain was sequenced within a study of cytomegalovirus exposure and HLA in healthy donors. On this clone itself: Its antigen is not known.

Use of 60 Vbeta and 13 Jbeta primers characterized the PCR. Here immunoSEQ multiplex PCR was the method, and the copy in TCRdb shows in-frame clones only, minus some. The sample lists more than 100,000 clones, approximately 70% occurring once. Each of the donors was a healthy bone marrow donor. Study-wide results and caveats: Around 18,000 TCR beta sequences were associated with HLA alleles at 0.05 false discovery rate in a later analysis.

The V segment lost 7 bases and the J segment 3 bases; nucleotides outside the gene matches: 6. The CDR3 has 14 residues. Germline CDR1 MDHEN, CDR2 SYDVKM. The sequence came from a woman aged 45-59 years in good health and CMV-seronegative. The chain uses TRBV28 and TRBJ2-3; TRBD1 matches at 8 bases. Sequencing was done on a sample of PBMCs. The CDR3 nucleotides read TGTGCCAGCATTTCGACAGGGGTAACAGATACGCAGTATTTT. Amino acids: CASISTGVTDTQYF.